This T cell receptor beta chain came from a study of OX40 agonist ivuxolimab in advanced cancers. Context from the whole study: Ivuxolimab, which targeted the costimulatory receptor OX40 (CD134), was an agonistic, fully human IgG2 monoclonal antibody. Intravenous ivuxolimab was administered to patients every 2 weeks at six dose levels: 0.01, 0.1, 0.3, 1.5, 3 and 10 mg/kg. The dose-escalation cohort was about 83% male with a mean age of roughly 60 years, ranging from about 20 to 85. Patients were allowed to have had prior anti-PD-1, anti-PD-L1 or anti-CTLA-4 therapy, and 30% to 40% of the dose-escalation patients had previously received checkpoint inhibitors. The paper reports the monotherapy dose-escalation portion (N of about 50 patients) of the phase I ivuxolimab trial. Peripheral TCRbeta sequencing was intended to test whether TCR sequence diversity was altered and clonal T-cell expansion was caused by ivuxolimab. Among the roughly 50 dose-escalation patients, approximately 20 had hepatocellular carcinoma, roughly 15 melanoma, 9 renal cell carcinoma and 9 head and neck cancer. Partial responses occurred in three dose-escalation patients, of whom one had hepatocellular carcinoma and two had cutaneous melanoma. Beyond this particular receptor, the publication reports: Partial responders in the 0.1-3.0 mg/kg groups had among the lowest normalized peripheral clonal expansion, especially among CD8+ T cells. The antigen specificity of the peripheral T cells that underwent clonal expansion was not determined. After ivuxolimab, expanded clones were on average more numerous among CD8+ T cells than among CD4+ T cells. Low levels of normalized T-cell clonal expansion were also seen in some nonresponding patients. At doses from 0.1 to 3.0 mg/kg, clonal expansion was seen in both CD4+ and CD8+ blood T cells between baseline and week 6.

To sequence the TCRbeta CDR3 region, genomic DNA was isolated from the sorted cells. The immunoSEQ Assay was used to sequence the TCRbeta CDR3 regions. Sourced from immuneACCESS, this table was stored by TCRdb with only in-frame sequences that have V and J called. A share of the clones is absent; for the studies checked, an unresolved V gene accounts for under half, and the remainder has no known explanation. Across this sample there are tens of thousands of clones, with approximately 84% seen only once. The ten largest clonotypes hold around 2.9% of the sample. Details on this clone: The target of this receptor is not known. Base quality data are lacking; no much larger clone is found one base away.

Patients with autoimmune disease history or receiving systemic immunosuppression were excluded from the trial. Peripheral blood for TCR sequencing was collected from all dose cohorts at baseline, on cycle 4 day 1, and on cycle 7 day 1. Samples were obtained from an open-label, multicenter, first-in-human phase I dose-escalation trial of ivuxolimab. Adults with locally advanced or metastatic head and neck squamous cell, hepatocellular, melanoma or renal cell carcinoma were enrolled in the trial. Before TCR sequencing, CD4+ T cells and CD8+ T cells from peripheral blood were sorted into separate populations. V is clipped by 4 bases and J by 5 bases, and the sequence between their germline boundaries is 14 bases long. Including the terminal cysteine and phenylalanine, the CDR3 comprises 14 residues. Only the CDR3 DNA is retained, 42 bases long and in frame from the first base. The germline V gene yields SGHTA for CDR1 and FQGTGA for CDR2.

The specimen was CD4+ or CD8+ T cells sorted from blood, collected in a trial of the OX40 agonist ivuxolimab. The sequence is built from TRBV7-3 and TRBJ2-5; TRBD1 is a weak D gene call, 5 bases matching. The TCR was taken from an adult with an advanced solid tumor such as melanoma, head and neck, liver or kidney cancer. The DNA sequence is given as TGTGCCAGCAGCTCCGGACAACCTGGCGAGACCCAGTACTTC. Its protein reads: CASSSGQPGETQYF.